These 26 T cell receptor beta chains originate from one sample sequenced in a study of T cell responses to AZD1222 COVID-19 vaccine. Produced via immunoSEQ multiplex PCR; TCRdb's table is partial and in-frame only. The data hold tens of thousands of clones, with approximately 85% observed a single time. Sequences were derived from peripheral blood, sampled 28 days after the second AZD1222 dose. These receptors all stem from an adult who received the AZD1222 COVID-19 vaccine.

The chain combines TRBV30 with TRBJ2-7, with D hard to call. The CDR3 length is 11 residues. Between the trimmed V and J ends, which lost 4 bases and 3 bases, there was a span of 7 bases. Per germline, CDR1 GTSNPN and CDR2 SVGIG (reference sequence). The CDR3 is CAWTKGYEQYF. The CDR3 DNA sequence: TGTGCCTGGACTAAGGGCTACGAGCAGTACTTC.

This clone has only a few counts. This chain links TRBV15 with TRBJ2-7; D may be TRBD1 or TRBD2 (5 bases each). The V end lost 1 base, the J end lost 4 bases, and 17 bases lay between the germline ends. Per the germline V gene, CDR1 is LNHNV and CDR2 is YYDKDF (reference sequence). CDR3 length: 16 residues. The CDR3 nucleotides read TGTGCCACCAGCAGAGTGGCCGGTCAGGGCGGGTACGAGCAGTACTTC. Protein sequence: CATSRVAGQGGYEQYF.

This clone was seen a handful of times. The chain uses TRBV24-1 and TRBJ1-4; maybe TRBD1 (6 bases). The CDR3 length is 14 residues. V gave up 5 bases and J gave up 4 bases, with 10 bases separating them. Germline V gene lookup returns CDR1 KGHDR and CDR2 SFDVKD. The CDR3 region has the DNA TGTGCCACCAGTGGCGGGGGCGGTAATGAAAAACTGTTTTTT. Protein: CATSGGGGNEKLFF.

V usage is TRBV7-3 and J usage is TRBJ2-2; D gene ambiguous. Germline V gene lookup returns CDR1 SGHTA and CDR2 FQGTGA. V gave up 2 bases and J gave up 0 bases, with 7 bases separating them. The CDR3 consists of 15 residues. The CDR3, as DNA: TGTGCCAGCAGCTTACGCAGGACGAACACCGGGGAGCTGTTTTTT. This translates into CASSLRRTNTGELFF.

The rearrangement links TRBV19 to TRBJ2-1; 7 bases fit TRBD1. Germline CDR1 and CDR2: LNHDA and SQIVND (reference sequence). The length of the CDR3 is 14 residues. The junction had 8 bases not matched to a gene; V was cut back by 5 bases and J by 7 bases. Here the CDR3 DNA reads TGTGCCAGTAGTCCCCGACAGGGTGGGAATGAGCAGTTCTTC. It specifies CASSPRQGGNEQFF.

The chain is built from TRBV11-3 and TRBJ1-1, with TRBD1 matching over 7 bases. J was trimmed by 3 bases and V by 5 bases; bases with no gene match: 6. Germline-derived CDR1 and CDR2 are SGHNT and YENEEA. The CDR3 runs to 14 residues. The CDR3 reads CASSQGVRDTEAFF. The DNA for the CDR3 is TGTGCCAGCAGCCAGGGGGTACGAGACACTGAAGCTTTCTTT.

This chain links TRBV19 with TRBJ2-7; D is possibly TRBD1 (5 bases). Germline lookup yields CDR1 LNHDA and CDR2 SQIVND (reference sequence). V was trimmed by 6 bases and J by 0 bases, leaving 15 bases between them. The CDR3 totals 15 residues. In DNA, the CDR3 is TGTGCCAGTAGCCCTGGACACCTTAACTCCTACGAGCAGTACTTC. Its translation is CASSPGHLNSYEQYF. The whole variable domain, filled in from reference TRBV19 and TRBJ2-7, reads DGGITQSPKYLFRKEGQNVTLSCEQNLNHDAMYWYRQDPGQGLRLIYYSQIVNDFQKGDIAEGYSVSREKKESFPLTVTSAQKNPTAFYLCASSPGHLNSYEQYFGPGTRLTVT.

The rearrangement joins TRBV4-2 to TRBJ1-5; 8 nucleotides match TRBD1. The CDR3 has 15 residues. V shed 2 bases and J 6 bases; nucleotides not matched to a gene: 6. The V gene's germline CDR1 is LGHNA and CDR2 YNFKEQ. CDR3 nucleotides: TGTGCCAGCAGCCAACGCCATACAGGGGGTCAGCCCCAGCATTTT. Translated: CASSQRHTGGQPQHF.

This clone was counted between two and nine times. The chain employs TRBV2 and TRBJ1-1, with no clear D. The CDR3 has 14 residues. The V end lost 6 bases, the J end lost 4 bases, and 15 bases lay between the germline ends. Germline V gives CDR1 SNHLY, CDR2 FYNNEI. Here the CDR3 DNA reads TGTGCCAGCAGCGCTTTCGAGGGAACCACTGAAGCTTTCTTT. It yields the protein CASSAFEGTTEAFF.

This clone showed up just a few times. The J gene is TRBJ2-1, the V gene TRBV19; 10 nucleotides agree with TRBD2. Trimming at V came to 3 bases and at J to 1 base, leaving 0 bases not matched to a gene. Germline V gives CDR1 LNHDA, CDR2 SQIVND (reference sequence). The CDR3 covers 15 residues. The CDR3 coding sequence is TGTGCCAGTAGTATGACTAGCGGGTCCTACAATGAGCAGTTCTTC. Protein product: CASSMTSGSYNEQFF.

V usage is TRBV9 and J usage is TRBJ1-6; the match to TRBD1 covers 10 bases. The CDR3 loop spans 17 amino acids. Per germline, CDR1 SGDLS and CDR2 YYNGEE. V lost 3 bases and J lost 7; bases outside the gene matches: 10. The CDR3 DNA follows: TGTGCCAGCAGCGACGCGGACAGGGGGTTTAAAAATTCACCCCTCCACTTT. Protein sequence: CASSDADRGFKNSPLHF.

This chain uses TRBV2 with TRBJ2-1; 9 nucleotides match TRBD2. The V gene end was trimmed by 4 bases and the J gene end by 4 bases; junction bases not matched to a gene: 5. The CDR3 spans 15 residues. Germline lookup yields CDR1 SNHLY and CDR2 FYNNEI. This CDR3 is CASSAETSGYNEQFF. CDR3 coding DNA: TGTGCCAGCAGTGCTGAGACTAGCGGATACAATGAGCAGTTCTTC.

The chain combines TRBV9 with TRBJ1-2; D is ambiguous. The CDR3 runs to 13 residues. Trimming removed 0 bases from V and 3 bases from J, with 6 bases in between. Germline-derived CDR1 and CDR2 are SGDLS and YYNGEE. CDR3: CASSVDTYYGYTF. In nucleotides, the CDR3 is TGTGCCAGCAGCGTAGACACGTACTATGGCTACACCTTC.

This clone came up a few times. The rearrangement joins TRBV19 to TRBJ1-2; D may be TRBD1 (6 bases). The CDR3 is made up of 13 amino acids. The germline V gene encodes CDR1 LNHDA and CDR2 SQIVND (reference sequence). The V end was cut by 6 bases, the J end by 2 bases, with 10 bases between. CDR3 sequence: CASRRGGNYGYTF. The CDR3 DNA is TGTGCCAGTAGGAGGGGGGGGAACTATGGCTACACCTTC.

This clone was seen just once. The chain uses TRBV11-1 and TRBJ1-1; a weak D match, TRBD1 (5 bases). Germline values: CDR1 SGHAT, CDR2 FQDESV (reference sequence). The CDR3 contains 14 residues. The ends were cut back, 6 bases at V and 5 bases at J, with 16 bases in the middle. The CDR3 nucleotides read TGTGCCAGCAGTTTCCCGCAGGGAGGGACTGAAGCTTTCTTT. This encodes CASSFPQGGTEAFF.

V and J are TRBV5-1 and TRBJ1-1; no clear D. Trimming removed 1 base at V and 2 bases at J, with 9 bases between. From germline, CDR1 is SGHRS and CDR2 YFSETQ. The CDR3 contains 14 residues. The CDR3 DNA reads as TGCGCCAGCAGCTTGTACGGAACCAACACTGAAGCTTTCTTT. Amino acids: CASSLYGTNTEAFF.

This chain links TRBV4-2 with TRBJ1-6; D gene unclear. V was cut by 4 bases and J by 7 bases, with 14 bases left in between. The CDR3 consists of 15 residues. Germline lookup yields CDR1 LGHNA and CDR2 YNFKEQ. CDR3 nucleotides: TGTGCCAGCAGCCCCGGAGGACGGGAGAATTCACCCCTCCACTTT. The encoded protein is CASSPGGRENSPLHF.

The chain uses TRBV3-1 (or the pseudogene TRBV3-2) and TRBJ2-7; 9 nucleotides line up with TRBD2. This CDR3 contains 17 residues. The germline V gene has CDR1 LGHDT and CDR2 YNNKEL (reference sequence). V was clipped by 0 bases and J by 2 bases; unmatched bases: 8. This chain's CDR3 is CASSQDLVVAGAYEQYF. CDR3 nucleotide sequence: TGTGCCAGCAGCCAAGATCTAGTGGTAGCGGGGGCCTACGAGCAGTACTTC.

V usage is TRBV30 and J usage is TRBJ2-1; no clear D gene. The CDR3 loop spans 12 amino acids. CDR1 GTSNPN and CDR2 SVGIG come from the germline V gene (reference sequence). V was trimmed by 7 bases and J by 9 bases, leaving 16 bases between them. The CDR3 spells CAYGFELSEQFF. The CDR3 DNA reads TGTGCCTATGGATTCGAACTCAGTGAGCAGTTCTTC. Variable domain in full (rest from reference TRBV30 and TRBJ2-1): SQTIHQWPATLVQPVGSPLSLECTVEGTSNPNLYWYRQAAGRGLQLLFYSVGIGQISSEVPQNLSASRPQDRQFILSSKKLLLSDSGFYLCAYGFELSEQFFGPGTRLTVL.

The rearrangement links TRBV2 to TRBJ1-1, with 7 bases aligning to TRBD1. From germline, CDR1 is SNHLY and CDR2 FYNNEI. V dropped 11 bases and J dropped 2; count of bases not matched to a gene: 8. CDR3 length: 13 amino acids. The CDR3 DNA is TGTGCCGGAGGGGGCAAGGTTAACACTGAAGCTTTCTTT. Amino acid sequence: CAGGGKVNTEAFF.

This clone was counted between two and nine times. The chain joins TRBV29-1 to TRBJ1-2; 7 nucleotides align to TRBD1. The V and J ends lost 7 bases and 6 bases, in that order; junction bases with no gene match: 8. This CDR3 is 12 amino acids long. CDR1 is SQVTM and CDR2 is ANQGSEA in the germline V gene. In DNA, the CDR3 is TGCAGCGCCCAACAGGGGAAGGATGGCTACACCTTC. This encodes CSAQQGKDGYTF.

This rearrangement joins TRBV3-1 (or the pseudogene TRBV3-2) to TRBJ1-1, with D tentatively TRBD1 (5 bases). Germline V gene sequence: CDR1 LGHDT, CDR2 YNNKEL (reference sequence). CDR3 length equals 14 residues. With 1 base removed from V and 4 bases from J, the gap between germline ends came to 10 bases. The CDR3 bases are TGTGCCAGCAGCCAAGGGACAAGGGCCACTGAAGCTTTCTTT. As protein: CASSQGTRATEAFF.

CDR3 nucleotide sequence: TGTGCCAGCAGCTTAGGGAGGAGTAATGAAAAACTGTTTTTT. This sequence encodes CASSLGRSNEKLFF. The chain carries TRBV7-2 and TRBJ1-4; D unclear. The germline V and J ends were trimmed by 1 base and 4 bases, with 7 bases remaining between them. This CDR3 spans 14 amino acids. From germline, CDR1 is SGHTA and CDR2 FQGNSA.

The rearrangement joins TRBV9 to TRBJ2-7; TRBD2 is a possible D gene (5 bases). Trimming removed 0 bases at V and 5 bases at J, with 9 bases between. The CDR3 consists of 13 residues. Germline V gives CDR1 SGDLS, CDR2 YYNGEE. The CDR3 reads CASSVADGNEQYF. The CDR3 DNA reads as TGTGCCAGCAGCGTAGCTGACGGGAACGAGCAGTACTTC.

The rearrangement uses TRBV18 and TRBJ1-3; D is undetermined. V lost 3 bases and J lost 0, with 9 bases in between. This CDR3 is built from 15 residues. Germline loops: CDR1 KGHSH, CDR2 LQKENI. CDR3 sequence (DNA): TGTGCCAGCTCACCTTTTCAAAGCTCTGGAAACACCATATATTTT. It is translated as CASSPFQSSGNTIYF.

This chain links TRBV28 with TRBJ2-7; TRBD1 or TRBD2 may be the D gene (5 bases each). Per germline, CDR1 MDHEN and CDR2 SYDVKM. This CDR3 has 13 residues. Trimming removed 5 bases from V and 2 bases from J, with 10 bases in between. CDR3 coding DNA: TGTGCCAGCAGTAGGGACGGACCCTACGAGCAGTACTTC. Its translation is CASSRDGPYEQYF. Full variable domain (rest looked up from reference TRBV28 and TRBJ2-7): DVKVTQSSRYLVKRTGEKVFLECVQDMDHENMFWYRQDPGLGLRLIYFSYDVKMKEKGDIPEGYSVSREKKERFSLILESASTNQTSMYLCASSRDGPYEQYFGPGTRLTVT.